Below are 21 T cell receptor beta chains sequenced from a single sample in a study of glioma-infiltrating T cells. Amplification of TCR alpha and beta CDR3 regions from RNA used iRepertoire nested multiplex PCR. TCRdb reprocessed the multiplex PCR reads via MiXCR and lists one record per CDR3 protein. This sample has more than 110,000 distinct CDR3 sequences, with about two fifths found just once. Sample: glioma tissue, nonneoplastic brain tissue, or PBMCs (not recorded which). All receptors derive from a human donor with low-grade glioma or glioblastoma, undergoing nonglioma brain surgery, or in good health (not recorded which).

About this clonotype itself: One junction end does not reproduce the germline sequence, and a read error may be involved. The chain is built from TRBV6-1 and TRBJ2-5; D is perhaps TRBD2 (5 bases). The germline V gene encodes CDR1 MNHNS and CDR2 SASEGT. This CDR3 has 14 amino acids. CDR3 sequence (DNA): TGTGCCATCAGTGAGGACTGGATCCAAGAGACCCAGTACTTC. Protein sequence: CAISEDWIQETQYF.

As concerns this clonotype: This may be a read error, as it is one base from a much larger clone. The genes are TRBV6-2 or TRBV6-3 and TRBJ2-7, with D uncertain. CDR3 size: 12 residues. Germline values: CDR1 MNHEY, CDR2 SVGEGT. The CDR3: CDSNDPEYEQYF. The CDR3 DNA reads as TGTGACAGCAATGATCCGGAATACGAGCAGTACTTC.

In regard to this clonotype: Sequence at one end of the junction differs from germline and may be a read error. The chain links TRBV27 to TRBJ2-1; 7 nucleotides align to TRBD2. The V gene's germline CDR1 is MNHEY and CDR2 SMNVEV (reference sequence). The CDR3 spans 14 residues. The CDR3, as DNA: TGTGCCAGCAGTTTACGGGAGGACTACGATGAGCAGTTCTTC. Its protein is CASSLREDYDEQFF.

V usage is TRBV6-2 or TRBV6-3 and J usage is TRBJ2-5; 8 positions agree with TRBD1. Germline CDR1 is MNHEY and CDR2 is SVGEGT. Unmatched junction bases numbered 10, after V lost 8 bases and J lost 5 bases. The length of the CDR3 is 14 residues. The CDR3 loop is CASGLQGEWETQYF. CDR3 DNA sequence: TGTGCCAGCGGACTACAGGGGGAATGGGAGACCCAGTACTTC.

This clonotype turned up a few times. The V gene is TRBV28, the J gene TRBJ2-5; TRBD2 aligns across 7 bases. There are 13 residues in the CDR3. Germline CDR1 is MDHEN and CDR2 is SYDVKM. The J segment lost 5 bases and the V segment lost 6 bases, leaving 6 bases of the junction unmatched. DNA of the CDR3: TGTGCCAGCAGCCGCCCGGGAGGTGAGACCCAGTACTTC. Amino acids: CASSRPGGETQYF.

V gene TRBV2 combines with J gene TRBJ2-5; TRBD1 aligns across 8 bases. Per germline, CDR1 SNHLY and CDR2 FYNNEI. The J segment lost 4 bases and the V segment lost 5 bases, leaving 6 bases of the junction unmatched. The CDR3 runs to 14 residues. The CDR3 loop reads CASSYGQGGETQYF. CDR3 nucleotide sequence: TGTGCCAGCAGTTATGGACAGGGAGGAGAGACCCAGTACTTC. Complete variable domain (other parts from reference TRBV2 and TRBJ2-5): EPEVTQTPSHQVTQMGQEVILRCVPISNHLYFYWYRQILGQKVEFLVSFYNNEISEKSEIFDDQFSVERPDGSNFTLKIRSTKLEDSAMYFCASSYGQGGETQYFGPGTRLLVL.

The chain employs TRBV24-1 and TRBJ2-3; D is possibly TRBD1 (5 bases). Trimming pared 3 bases from V and 5 bases from J, leaving 11 bases between. Germline CDR1 is KGHDR and CDR2 is SFDVKD. This CDR3 has 14 residues. CDR3 sequence: CATSDDRHGDTQYF. The CDR3, as DNA: TGTGCCACCAGTGATGACAGACACGGAGATACGCAGTATTTT.

This clonotype was found many times. The chain recombines TRBV20-1 with TRBJ2-3; 11 bases are a match to TRBD2. Germline assignment: CDR1 DFQATT and CDR2 SNEGSKA (reference sequence). The CDR3 is made up of 17 amino acids. This chain's CDR3 is CSEIDSGRAEVTDTQYF. The DNA of the CDR3 is TGCAGCGAAATTGATAGCGGGAGGGCCGAGGTCACAGATACGCAGTATTTT.

This chain uses TRBV18 with TRBJ1-1; D gene uncertain. This CDR3 is built from 15 residues. With 3 bases removed from V and 6 bases from J, the gap between germline ends came to 17 bases. Germline V gene sequence: CDR1 KGHSH, CDR2 LQKENI. The CDR3 sequence is CASSPPGGISSEAFF. In nucleotides, the CDR3 is TGTGCCAGCTCACCTCCGGGAGGGATTTCTTCTGAAGCTTTCTTT.

This clonotype has only one observation. The J gene is TRBJ1-1, the V gene TRBV6-1; 8 positions match TRBD1. V dropped 10 bases and J dropped 4; count of bases not matched to a gene: 11. Germline-derived CDR1 and CDR2 are MNHNS and SASEGT. This CDR3 comprises 14 residues. The CDR3 DNA reads as TGTGCCATCGGCCCACAGGGGGACGGCACTGAAGCTTTCTTT. Translated: CAIGPQGDGTEAFF.

This clonotype showed up just a few times. The chain links TRBV4-1 to TRBJ2-3; 7 nucleotides line up with TRBD2. The CDR3 covers 13 residues. V gave up 4 bases and J gave up 5 bases; unmatched junction bases: 3. CDR1 and CDR2 from the germline V gene are MGHRA and YSYEKL. In DNA, the CDR3 is TGCGCCAGCAGCCGGGACTATGTAGATACGCAGTATTTT. Translation: CASSRDYVDTQYF.

This clonotype was observed a few times. V is TRBV28 and J is TRBJ1-1, with D possibly TRBD1 on 5 matching bases. Germline-derived CDR1 and CDR2 are MDHEN and SYDVKM. The CDR3 sequence is 14 residues long. Trimming cost V 4 bases and J 8 bases, with 17 bases left between them. The CDR3 spells CASSSSGTGTEAFF. In DNA, the CDR3 is TGTGCCAGCAGTTCAAGCGGGACGGGAACAGAAGCTTTCTTT.

This clonotype occurred a few times. In DNA form, the CDR3 reads TGCGCCAGCAGCTTGGTCTGGGATCTGGCAGATACGCAGTATTTT. Protein sequence: CASSLVWDLADTQYF. V gene TRBV5-1 combines with J gene TRBJ2-3; D is ambiguous. Germline CDR1 reads SGHRS; CDR2 reads YFSETQ. The CDR3 has 15 residues. Trimming cost V 0 bases and J 4 bases, with 12 bases left between them.

Many counts were recorded for this clonotype. The chain carries TRBV6-6 and TRBJ1-1, with D perhaps matching TRBD1 (5 bases). This CDR3 has 13 residues. Germline V CDR1 and CDR2: MNHNY, SVGAGI (reference sequence). The V end was cut by 2 bases, the J end by 2 bases, with 6 bases between. The CDR3: CASSYQGNTEAFF. The CDR3 nucleotides are TGTGCCAGCAGTTACCAGGGAAACACTGAAGCTTTCTTT.

The chain links TRBV10-3 to TRBJ2-3, with D perhaps TRBD1 (6 bases). The length of the CDR3 is 13 residues. Between the trimmed V and J ends, which lost 6 bases and 2 bases, there was a span of 9 bases. The germline V gene encodes CDR1 ENHRY and CDR2 SYGVKD. CDR3: CAIRDSFTDTQYF. The CDR3 bases are TGTGCCATCAGGGACAGTTTCACAGATACGCAGTATTTT.

The chain combines TRBV2 with TRBJ2-3, with 7 nucleotides matching TRBD1. Germline values: CDR1 SNHLY, CDR2 FYNNEI. This CDR3 contains 14 residues. Germline trimming cut 8 bases from V and 5 bases from J; bases unmatched to any gene: 10. The CDR3 spells CASRGDRVGDTQYF. In DNA form, the CDR3 reads TGTGCCAGCCGGGGTGACAGGGTAGGAGATACGCAGTATTTT. Full variable domain (outside the CDR3, taken from reference TRBV2 and TRBJ2-3): EPEVTQTPSHQVTQMGQEVILRCVPISNHLYFYWYRQILGQKVEFLVSFYNNEISEKSEIFDDQFSVERPDGSNFTLKIRSTKLEDSAMYFCASRGDRVGDTQYFGPGTRLTVL.

This clonotype was observed a few times. V gene TRBV4-2 combines with J gene TRBJ2-1; D ambiguous. Germline CDR1 reads LGHNA; CDR2 reads YNFKEQ. This CDR3 spans 15 amino acids. Trimming took 0 bases from V and 7 from J, leaving 13 bases between them. The chain's CDR3 is CASSQDLGAVNEQFF. The CDR3 coding sequence is TGTGCCAGCAGCCAAGACTTAGGTGCGGTTAATGAGCAGTTCTTC.

The rearrangement links TRBV11-1 to TRBJ2-2; 9 nucleotides match TRBD1. The trim removed 5 bases at V and 3 bases at J, leaving 1 base unmatched. The CDR3 is 14 amino acids. Germline CDR1 SGHAT, CDR2 FQDESV (reference sequence). The CDR3 loop is CASSRDRDTGELFF. The DNA for the CDR3 is TGTGCCAGCAGCCGGGACAGGGACACCGGGGAGCTGTTTTTT. Supplemented by reference TRBV11-1 and TRBJ2-2, the full variable domain reads EAEVAQSPRYKITEKSQAVAFWCDPISGHATLYWYRQILGQGPELLVQFQDESVVDDSQLPKDRFSAERLKGVDSTLKIQPAELGDSAMYLCASSRDRDTGELFFGEGSRLTVL.

This clonotype was seen just once. This may come from a read error, since a much larger clone is one base off. V is TRBV27 and J is TRBJ2-7; no firm D call. Trimming left V 4 bases short and J 7 bases short, with 20 bases between. Per the germline V gene, CDR1 is MNHEY and CDR2 is SMNVEV (reference sequence). CDR3 length equals 15 residues. CDR3 nucleotide sequence: TGTGCCAGCAGTTATATCGGGCAGGATTACAATGAGCAGTACTTC. Translated: CASSYIGQDYNEQYF.

Comments on this clonotype: Sequence at one end of the junction differs from germline and may be a read error. V and J are TRBV19 and TRBJ2-5; no clear D gene. The germline gives CDR1 LNHDA, CDR2 SQIVND (reference sequence). The length of the CDR3 is 11 residues. CDR3 in DNA: TGTGCCAGTAGAATAGGGAAGACCCAGTACTTC. Its protein is CASRIGKTQYF.

The chain employs TRBV7-2 and TRBJ2-1; maybe TRBD2 (6 bases). The CDR3 is 14 residues long. CDR1 is SGHTA, CDR2 FQGNSA, per germline. V lost 0 bases and J lost 11, with 14 bases in between. The CDR3 reads CASSLAPGVGKQFF. In DNA form, the CDR3 reads TGTGCCAGCAGCTTAGCGCCGGGAGTGGGTAAGCAGTTCTTC.